A selection of T cell receptor beta chains follows, all from one sample in a study of type 1 regulatory T cells. TCRdb passed the reads through MiXCR, listing each CDR3 protein once. The data show more than 60,000 distinct CDR3 sequences, around 62% seen once. Antigens for these TCRs are unknown. The sample consisted of cultured non-Tr1 T cells, either the whole culture or a sorted T cell fraction (not recorded which). The source is a human donor in good health. Each CDR3 is given with its conserved first and last residue. Fields, in order: clone size, J gene, V gene, D gene, CDR3 DNA, CDR3 protein. The D gene is left open where the match is weak. The size entry is marked missing in some rows and otherwise reads once, few, many or a size class.

clone_size: -; j_call: TRBJ1-1; v_call: TRBV13; d_call: TRBD1; cdr3_nt: TGTGCCAGCAGCTGGACAGGGGGCCCGAACACTGAAGCTTTCTTT; cdr3_aa: CASSWTGGPNTEAFF
clone_size: -; j_call: TRBJ2-2; v_call: TRBV30; d_call: -; cdr3_nt: TGTGCCTGGAGTCGGGACTCGAACACCGGGAAGCTGTTTTTT; cdr3_aa: CAWSRDSNTGKLFF
clone_size: -; j_call: TRBJ2-3; v_call: TRBV6-1; d_call: -; cdr3_nt: TGTGCCAGCAGTGGGAGAGTCGGGACAGATACGCAGTATTTT; cdr3_aa: CASSGRVGTDTQYF
clone_size: once; j_call: TRBJ2-1; v_call: TRBV10-2; d_call: TRBD2; cdr3_nt: TGCGCCAGCAGTTCGACCGGGACTAGCTTCGATGAGCAGTTCTTC; cdr3_aa: CASSSTGTSFDEQFF
clone_size: -; j_call: TRBJ2-7; v_call: TRBV6-5; d_call: -; cdr3_nt: TGTGCCAGCAGTTCCCCGGGTAACGAGCAGTACTTC; cdr3_aa: CASSSPGNEQYF
clone_size: -; j_call: TRBJ2-7; v_call: TRBV27; d_call: -; cdr3_nt: TGTGCCAGCAGTGCGACCGGACCAGGCTACGAGCAGTACTTC; cdr3_aa: CASSATGPGYEQYF
clone_size: -; j_call: TRBJ2-5; v_call: TRBV7-2; d_call: -; cdr3_nt: TGTGCCAGCAGTCCTGGGGAGACCCAGTACTTC; cdr3_aa: CASSPGETQYF
clone_size: once; j_call: TRBJ2-2; v_call: TRBV9; d_call: -; cdr3_nt: TGTGCCAGCAGCCCCGACCCAAGGCACACCGGGGAGCTGTTTTTT; cdr3_aa: CASSPDPRHTGELFF
clone_size: -; j_call: TRBJ2-3; v_call: TRBV24-1; d_call: -; cdr3_nt: TGTGCCACCAGTGATGCTGGGGGTGGCACAGATACGCAGTATTTT; cdr3_aa: CATSDAGGGTDTQYF
clone_size: -; j_call: TRBJ2-1; v_call: TRBV9; d_call: -; cdr3_nt: TGTGCCAGCAGCATAGGACTTACCTCCTACAATGAGCAGTTCTTC; cdr3_aa: CASSIGLTSYNEQFF
clone_size: -; j_call: TRBJ2-2; v_call: TRBV2; d_call: -; cdr3_nt: TGTGCCAGCAGTGAAAACTACTATGGCGGGGAGCTGTTTTTT; cdr3_aa: CASSENYYGGELFF